One TCR beta chain is described in this entry. Its antigen is still unknown. Other DNA variants within this sample encode the same CDR3. The record originates from a study of shared clonotypes between healthy human individuals. Whole-study context: Sampling drew on donors who were a couple of women and a few men aged 18 to 49.

TCRdb's copy holds only in-frame clones and misses some; the assay was immunoSEQ multiplex PCR. The top ten clones hold more than 0.35% of a sample with 2 million to 3 million clones, 90% to 95% of them seen once. Broader study findings: Generation probabilities of non-shared clonotypes were lower (relative to those shared by all four donors).

V lost 0 bases and J lost 5, with 11 bases in between. In germline, CDR1 is SGDLS, CDR2 YYNGEE. The CDR3 sequence is 14 residues long. Material for sequencing was naive CD4+ T cells from PBMCs. Specified subset: CD45RA+ positively selected. This TCR was sampled from a man between 18 and 35 years old in good health. Some clones in this sample may be carry-over from other donors' samples. The gene calls are TRBV9 and TRBJ2-5, with a possible D match to TRBD1 (6 bases). CDR3 loop: CASSVVGGRETQYF. CDR3 in DNA: TGTGCCAGCAGCGTAGTTGGGGGCAGGGAGACCCAGTACTTC.